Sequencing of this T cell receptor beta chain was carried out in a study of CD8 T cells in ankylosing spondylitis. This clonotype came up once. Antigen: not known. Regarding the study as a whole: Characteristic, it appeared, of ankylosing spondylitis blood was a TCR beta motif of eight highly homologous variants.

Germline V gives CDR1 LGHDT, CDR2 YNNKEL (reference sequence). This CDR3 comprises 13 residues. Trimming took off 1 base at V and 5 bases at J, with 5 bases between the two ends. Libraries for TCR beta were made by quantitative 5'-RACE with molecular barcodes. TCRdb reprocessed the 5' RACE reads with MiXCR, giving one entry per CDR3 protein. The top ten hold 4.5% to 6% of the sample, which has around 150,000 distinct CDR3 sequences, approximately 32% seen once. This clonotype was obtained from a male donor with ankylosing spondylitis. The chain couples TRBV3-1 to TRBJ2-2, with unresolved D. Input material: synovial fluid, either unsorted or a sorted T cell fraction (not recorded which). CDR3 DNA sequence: TGTGCCAGCAGCCAAGTCAGAACCGGGGAGCTGTTTTTT. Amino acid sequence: CASSQVRTGELFF.